The 19 T cell receptor beta chains presented below share a single source sample, sequenced in a study of regulatory T cells in long-lasting Graves disease. The authors built TCR beta libraries using iRepertoire HTBI primers and Arm-PCR of CDR3 regions. MiXCR was run by TCRdb on the multiplex PCR reads, yielding one entry per CDR3 protein. The sample shows some 340,000 distinct CDR3 sequences, approximately 25% of them seen only once. Regarding time point: persistent/refractory GD, antithyroid drugs over 5 years with positive TRAb. The authors made the TCR library using RNA they extracted from PBMCs. Sequenced material: peripheral blood mononuclear cells (PBMCs), taken when the disease was refractory, from a patient treated with antithyroid drugs. These receptors originate from a woman aged 40-49 years with Graves disease.

This clonotype was recorded many times. The chain uses TRBV6-1 and TRBJ2-5; weak D call: TRBD2 (6 bases). Germline values: CDR1 MNHNS, CDR2 SASEGT. Trimming took 6 bases from V and 5 from J, leaving 10 bases between them. The CDR3 is made up of 12 amino acids. CDR3 sequence (DNA): TGTGCCAGCAGGAAGGGAGGCGAGACCCAGTACTTC. Translating gives CASRKGGETQYF.

This clonotype was seen at least ten times. The chain joins TRBV2 to TRBJ1-5; maybe TRBD1 (6 bases). CDR3 size: 13 residues. V gave up 6 bases and J gave up 3 bases, with 9 bases separating them. Germline V lookup: CDR1 SNHLY, CDR2 FYNNEI. CDR3 in DNA: TGTGCCAGCAGAGGGGGGATCAATCAGCCCCAGCATTTT. Residues: CASRGGINQPQHF.

This clonotype was observed many times. This chain joins TRBV11-2 and TRBJ1-1; a possible D gene is TRBD1 (6 bases). The CDR3 runs to 14 residues. Germline V gives CDR1 SGHAT, CDR2 FQNNGV. Trimming removed 2 bases at V and 1 base at J, with 8 bases between. The CDR3 protein is CASSLSGANTEAFF. CDR3 DNA sequence: TGTGCCAGCAGCTTATCGGGGGCGAACACTGAAGCTTTCTTT.

This clonotype was detected ten times or more. The rearrangement joins TRBV28 to TRBJ1-1, with D perhaps matching TRBD1 (6 bases). Germline assignment: CDR1 MDHEN and CDR2 SYDVKM. This CDR3 is built from 14 residues. V lost 7 bases and J lost 8, with 20 bases in between. The CDR3 loop is CASTLNTGTPEAFF. The CDR3 DNA follows: TGTGCCAGCACCTTGAACACAGGGACACCAGAAGCTTTCTTT.

This clonotype has just a few counts. This chain joins TRBV25-1 and TRBJ2-5; 7 nucleotides align to TRBD2. CDR3 size: 12 residues. Germline V gene data show CDR1 as MGHDK and CDR2 as SYGVNS. With V trimmed by 8 bases and J by 3 bases, 3 bases remained unmatched. CDR3 sequence reads: CASQAGEETQYF. CDR3 in DNA: TGTGCCAGCCAGGCGGGAGAAGAGACCCAGTACTTC. The variable domain in full, completed from reference TRBV25-1 and TRBJ2-5, reads EADIYQTPRYLVIGTGKKITLECSQTMGHDKMYWYQQDPGMELHLIHYSYGVNSTEKGDLSSESTVSRIRTEHFPLTLESARPSHTSQYLCASQAGEETQYFGPGTRLLVL.

The rearrangement links TRBV4-1 to TRBJ1-5; D is unclear. This CDR3 is built from 17 residues. V dropped 0 bases and J dropped 3 bases, with 15 bases sitting between them. CDR1 and CDR2 from the germline V gene are MGHRA and YSYEKL. The CDR3: CASSQEGNRAYNQPQHF. Here the CDR3 DNA reads TGCGCCAGCAGCCAAGAGGGGAACCGGGCCTACAATCAGCCCCAGCATTTT.

This rearrangement joins TRBV5-1 to TRBJ2-1; tentative D call: TRBD2 (5 bases). Germline CDR1 reads SGHRS; CDR2 reads YFSETQ. V dropped 0 bases and J dropped 6 bases, with 10 bases sitting between them. The CDR3 has 14 amino acids. CDR3 DNA sequence: TGCGCCAGCAGCTTGGCCGACTACCGCAATGAGCAGTTCTTC. Encoded protein: CASSLADYRNEQFF.

The rearrangement joins TRBV13 to TRBJ2-7, with 10 nucleotides matching TRBD1. CDR1 is PRHDT and CDR2 is FYEKMQ in the germline V gene (reference sequence). J was trimmed by 5 bases and V by 4 bases; bases with no gene match: 11. The CDR3 extends over 16 amino acids. The CDR3 protein is CASSSGAGTGANEQYF. CDR3 nucleotides: TGTGCCAGCAGCTCTGGGGCCGGGACAGGGGCTAACGAGCAGTACTTC.

The chain combines TRBV25-1 with TRBJ1-4, with unresolved D. Trimming removed 2 bases from V and 5 bases from J, with 12 bases in between. This CDR3 has 15 amino acids. From germline, CDR1 is MGHDK and CDR2 SYGVNS. In nucleotides, the CDR3 is TGTGCCAGCAGTGAACTCGTCGGTAGGAATGAAAAACTGTTTTTT. It specifies CASSELVGRNEKLFF.

The V call is TRBV16, the J call TRBJ1-5, with a weak D call TRBD1 (6 bases). Between the trimmed V and J ends, which lost 7 bases and 8 bases, there was a span of 15 bases. The CDR3 covers 13 residues. Germline V lookup: CDR1 KGHSY, CDR2 FQNENV. Written as DNA, the CDR3 is TGTGCCAGCACCACAGGGATGTATAAGCCCCAGCATTTT. Translating gives CASTTGMYKPQHF.

This clonotype was found a few times. A junction end diverges from the germline sequence, so it may reflect a read error. This rearrangement joins TRBV12-3 or TRBV12-4 to TRBJ2-2; D might be TRBD1 (5 bases). The CDR3 sequence is 15 residues long. In DNA form, the CDR3 reads TGTGCCAGCAGTCCCATTAAGGGGAACCCCGGGGAGCTGTTTTTT. It codes for CASSPIKGNPGELFF.

This clonotype has ten or more counts. The chain is built from TRBV7-2 and TRBJ2-7, with D possibly TRBD1 on 5 matching bases. Germline loops: CDR1 SGHTA, CDR2 FQGNSA. Trimming took off 6 bases at V and 0 bases at J, with 15 bases between the two ends. The CDR3 sequence is 15 residues long. The CDR3 is CASRQGRGHSYEQYF. DNA for the CDR3: TGTGCCAGCAGGCAGGGTAGAGGACACTCCTACGAGCAGTACTTC.

The chain recombines TRBV6-1 with TRBJ2-5, with D possibly matching TRBD1 (6 bases). The CDR3 loop spans 14 amino acids. From germline, CDR1 is MNHNS and CDR2 SASEGT. Trimming pared 6 bases from V and 7 bases from J, leaving 18 bases between. CDR3 in amino acids: CASRPGHPTGTQYF. Here the CDR3 DNA reads TGTGCCAGCAGACCGGGACACCCGACGGGGACCCAGTACTTC.

This clonotype has at least ten counts. This chain connects TRBV27 to TRBJ1-5; D is uncertain. V was shortened by 1 base and J by 9 bases, with 13 bases between the two germline ends. Germline loops: CDR1 MNHEY, CDR2 SMNVEV (reference sequence). The CDR3 runs to 14 residues. DNA of the CDR3: TGTGCCAGCAGTTTATGTGGTATCTGGGGGCCCCAGCATTTT. It encodes CASSLCGIWGPQHF.

V gene TRBV5-1 combines with J gene TRBJ2-5; 7 nucleotides agree with TRBD2. Unmatched junction bases numbered 16, after V lost 3 bases and J lost 5 bases. CDR1 and CDR2 from the germline V gene are SGHRS and YFSETQ. The CDR3 has 17 amino acids. The CDR3 is CASSSQAGTSGGETQYF. The CDR3 nucleotides read TGCGCCAGCAGCTCACAAGCGGGAACCTCCGGAGGGGAGACCCAGTACTTC.

The chain carries TRBV6-1 and TRBJ1-6; 7 bases fit TRBD1. The CDR3 consists of 14 residues. Germline lookup yields CDR1 MNHNS and CDR2 SASEGT. V was pared by 7 bases and J by 8 bases, with 8 bases of the junction left unmatched. Here the CDR3 DNA reads TGTGCCAGCACCCGACAGGGTCAACATTCACCCCTCCACTTT. This gives the protein CASTRQGQHSPLHF.

This clonotype was seen ten or more times. This rearrangement joins TRBV11-2 to TRBJ1-1, with a tentative D call TRBD1 (5 bases). Per the germline V gene, CDR1 is SGHAT and CDR2 is FQNNGV. Trimming took 3 bases from V and 4 from J, leaving 15 bases between them. CDR3 length equals 15 residues. CDR3 bases: TGTGCCAGCAGCTTGTATTTCGGGGGTTCCACTGAAGCTTTCTTT. Translation: CASSLYFGGSTEAFF.

The chain combines TRBV2 with TRBJ1-1; D call uncertain. Germline V lookup: CDR1 SNHLY, CDR2 FYNNEI. V gave up 3 bases and J gave up 1 base, with 6 bases separating them. This CDR3 region has 13 residues. This chain's CDR3 is CASSEPGNTEAFF. The CDR3 DNA follows: TGTGCCAGCAGTGAGCCGGGGAACACTGAAGCTTTCTTT.

The chain uses TRBV6-2 or TRBV6-3 and TRBJ2-4; 12 bases line up with TRBD1. The CDR3 sequence is 17 residues long. Germline values: CDR1 MNHEY, CDR2 SVGEGT. With 6 bases clipped from V and 9 bases from J, the junction kept 15 bases outside the gene matches. The CDR3 nucleotides are TGTGCCAGCAGGGGGGGACCGGGACAGGGGGCTTCGGGCATTCAGTACTTC. Translating it yields CASRGGPGQGASGIQYF.